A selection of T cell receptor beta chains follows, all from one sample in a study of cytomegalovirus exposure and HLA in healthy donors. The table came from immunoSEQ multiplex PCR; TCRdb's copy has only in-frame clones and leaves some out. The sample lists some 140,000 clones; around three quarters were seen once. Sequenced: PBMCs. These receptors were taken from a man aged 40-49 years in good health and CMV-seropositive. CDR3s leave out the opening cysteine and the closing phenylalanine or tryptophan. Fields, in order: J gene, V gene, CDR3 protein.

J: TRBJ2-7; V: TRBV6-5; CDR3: ASSLRDRGAYEQY
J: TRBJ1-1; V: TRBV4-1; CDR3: ASSPRDINTEAF
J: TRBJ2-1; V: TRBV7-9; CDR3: ASSSTGDEQF
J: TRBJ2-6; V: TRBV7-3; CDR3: ASSVQTGIGANVLT
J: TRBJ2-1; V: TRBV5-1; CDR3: ASSLDGSSPYNEQF
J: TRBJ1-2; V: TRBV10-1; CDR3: ASSRTVNYGYT
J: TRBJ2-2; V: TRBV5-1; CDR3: ASRQANTGELF
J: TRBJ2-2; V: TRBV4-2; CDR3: ASSQVLAGDPGELF
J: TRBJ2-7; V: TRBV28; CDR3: ASSLGTSSYEQY
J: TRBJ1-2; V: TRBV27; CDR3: ASRPAGTGGGYGYT
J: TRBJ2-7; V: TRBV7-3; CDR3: ASSYGTSGSHEQY
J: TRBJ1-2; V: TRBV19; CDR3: ASNRDTDYGYT
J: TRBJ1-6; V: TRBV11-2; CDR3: ASSLDLPQLGSPLH
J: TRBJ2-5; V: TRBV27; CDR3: ASSLSTRGETQY
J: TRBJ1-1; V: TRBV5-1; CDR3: ASSLGTGQRNTEAF
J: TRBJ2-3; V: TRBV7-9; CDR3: ASSSSDTQY
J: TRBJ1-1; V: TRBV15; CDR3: ATSRDLGHGVAF
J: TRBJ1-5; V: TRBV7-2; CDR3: ASSPRNLNQPQH
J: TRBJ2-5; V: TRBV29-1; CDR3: SVHRTGPPETQY
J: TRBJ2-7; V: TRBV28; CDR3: ASRGTSETYEQY
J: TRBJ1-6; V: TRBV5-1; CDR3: ASSLDFGVRSSPLH
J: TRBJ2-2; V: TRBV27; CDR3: ASSPRGGTAGELF
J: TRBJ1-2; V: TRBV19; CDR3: ASRKDWEESYT